The 6 T cell receptor beta chains below all came from one sample that was sequenced in a study of blood T cells in healthy people across ages. Sample-barcoded 5' priming and a J-beta primer mix drove a second PCR of about 7 to 11 cycles. TCRdb re-called the 5' RACE reads through MiXCR, storing one row per CDR3 protein. Here the sample spans roughly 1.7 million distinct CDR3 sequences, 30% to 35% being singletons. The sample was blood. The source of these receptors is a woman in her 30s in good health.

This chain uses TRBV21-1 with TRBJ2-1; the DNA was not used to check the table's D call, TRBD2. TRBV21-1 is termed a pseudogene. This CDR3 comprises 17 residues. The CDR3 nucleotides read TGTGCCAGCAGCAGGGGACTAGCGGGAGAGGTCTACAATGAGCAGTTCTTC. Its translation is CASSRGLAGEVYNEQFF.

The rearrangement joins TRBV6-1 to TRBJ2-5; 10 bases are shared with TRBD1. Losses at the gene ends were 3 bases for V and 6 bases for J; bases not matched to a gene: 7. This CDR3 contains 15 residues. Germline loops: CDR1 MNHNS, CDR2 SASEGT. CDR3 DNA sequence: TGTGCCAGCAGTGAGGGGACAGGGGACCCCAAGACCCAGTACTTC. Protein product: CASSEGTGDPKTQYF.

This clonotype showed up just a few times. The V call is TRBV10-3, the J call TRBJ2-1; 7 nucleotides align to TRBD2. The germline CDR1 and CDR2 sequences are ENHRY and SYGVKD. The J segment lost 9 bases and the V segment lost 4 bases, leaving 9 bases of the junction unmatched. The CDR3 runs to 14 residues. Written as DNA, the CDR3 is TGTGCCATCAGTGTTTCTGCGGGAGCCCCTGAGCAGTTCTTC. This sequence encodes CAISVSAGAPEQFF.

This clonotype was counted a few times. The rearrangement joins TRBV20-1 to TRBJ2-1; the match to TRBD2 covers 8 bases. Germline V lookup: CDR1 DFQATT, CDR2 SNEGSKA (reference sequence). This CDR3 has 15 amino acids. V dropped 5 bases and J dropped 1; count of bases not matched to a gene: 7. The CDR3 sequence: CSAAVAGTSYNEQFF. The DNA of the CDR3 is TGCAGTGCTGCCGTAGCGGGAACATCCTACAATGAGCAGTTCTTC.

This clonotype was observed a few times. At one boundary the junction diverges from the germline segment, which might be a read error. The J gene is TRBJ2-1, the V gene TRBV5-1, with D perhaps matching TRBD2 (5 bases). This CDR3 spans 17 amino acids. The germline gives CDR1 SGHRS, CDR2 YFSETQ. The CDR3 nucleotides are TGCGCCACCAGCTTACCACGTCACATGGACTCGGCGGAAGAGCAGTTCTTC. Amino acids: CATSLPRHMDSAEEQFF.

V is TRBV20-1 and J is TRBJ2-3, with 7 nucleotides matching TRBD2. With V trimmed by 5 bases and J by 1 base, 6 bases remained unmatched. CDR3 length: 14 residues. Germline V gene sequence: CDR1 DFQATT, CDR2 SNEGSKA (reference sequence). The CDR3 nucleotides read TGCAGTGCTTGGGGGAGCGGGGGCACAGATACGCAGTATTTT. This sequence encodes CSAWGSGGTDTQYF.